This T cell receptor beta chain originates from a study of blood T cell repertoires in COVID-19. Study details: COVID-19 samples from acute and convalescent phases originated in the United States, Italy and Spain. PBMCs, B-cell-depleted T cells, or T cells provided the cDNA or gDNA that made up the material.

Authors' data handling: Quantification of nucleated cells was approximated via reference gene primer amplification. Sequencing used immunoSEQ multiplex PCR; TCRdb keeps in-frame clones, though not all of them. V and J calls and clone size follow that table, whereas D and trimming were derived from the DNA. The sample has about 340,000 clones, around 80% seen once; the top ten hold 3%. This CDR3 is 16 amino acids long. CDR1 and CDR2 from the germline V gene are SGHAT and FQNNGV. Trimming took 6 bases from V and 3 from J; bases not matched to a gene: 10. Sequenced input: peripheral blood. The chain carries TRBV11-2 and TRBJ2-2; 7 positions match TRBD1. This TCR derives from a man aged 25 to 40 with active or convalescent COVID-19. DNA for the CDR3: TGTGCCAGCAGTTACCCACAGGGGTCGCACACCGGGGAGCTGTTTTTT. As protein: CASSYPQGSHTGELFF.